The rows below give T cell receptor beta chains drawn from one sample of a study of PD-1 blockade in classical Hodgkin lymphoma. Clones were read by immunoSEQ multiplex PCR, and TCRdb kept only the in-frame ones, dropping some. The sample has 90,000 to 120,000 clones, approximately 90% seen once. The source material was peripheral blood mononuclear cells (PBMCs), sampled before the second cycle of nivolumab. Receptor source: a human donor with classical Hodgkin lymphoma. CDR3s include the opening cysteine and the closing phenylalanine or tryptophan.

>TRBV5-4
CASSYPGLAGDRTGELFF
>TRBV30
CAWIFTGLVGGYTF
>TRBV5-1
CASSLGFIGQAGYGYTF
>TRBV5-1
CASFDRYAEAFF
>TRBV27
CASSLKDGYSYEQYF
>TRBV12-5
CASGLGDVPGNTIYF
>TRBV30
CAYPRAGGEKLFF
>TRBV2
CASSEAAGALIDEQFF
>TRBV10-1
CASSESGWTAEQYF
>TRBV6-5
CASSYEGDREQYF
>TRBV7-2
CASSFTEDTQYF
>TRBV5-1
CASSLEASGRARNEQFF
>TRBV19
CASSFYHLGYGYTF
>TRBV4-1
CASSQGSSGTDTQYF
>TRBV10-1
CASRRDRDNTEAFF
>TRBV15
CATSRDRSSLAGNEQFF
>TRBV7-7
CASSGTSEGGELFF
>TRBV28
CASSFRLAYTQYF
>TRBV7-9
CASSLDPTGTFHTDTQYF
>TRBV7-2
CASSRTSGRIGNEQFF
>TRBV6-5
CASSYSLAGTYEQYF
>TRBV28
CASSRFGASLYNEQFF
>TRBV7-9
CASSASGSNPYGYTF
>TRBV10-3
CAISETVLLNNEQFF
>TRBV5-4
CASSFRVGYSTDTQYF
>TRBV19
CASSTLRGTQYF
>TRBV5-8
CASSLKPLGGTDTQYF
>TRBV5-4
CASSERTSGRYEQYF
>TRBV28
CASSPGQNTEAFF